This entry describes one T cell receptor beta chain. Its specificity is unknown. The data are from a study of T-cell reconstitution after alpha-beta-depleted transplantation in children. General study results and limits: Some patients' high day-60 TCRbeta diversity was traced to surviving recipient T cells and thymic progenitors. T-cell numbers and diversity one year post-transplant derived largely from freshly generated T cells. Several hundred expanded graft clones reportedly were the source of alpha-beta T cells about two months after transplant.

TCRbeta library construction was performed incorporating unique molecular identifiers. TCRdb re-analysed the PCR reads in MiXCR, keeping a single row per CDR3 protein. The sample carries approximately 500,000 distinct CDR3 sequences, more than 20% recorded once. CDR3 size: 16 residues. The J segment lost 2 bases and the V segment lost 8 bases, leaving 12 bases of the junction unmatched. The sequence was collected from a boy under two years old with Wiskott-Aldrich syndrome, due to receive a stem cell transplant. The rearrangement links TRBV12-3 or TRBV12-4 to TRBJ1-3, with TRBD1 matching over 7 bases. The material was PBMCs, obtained before TCRalphabeta/CD19-depleted stem cell transplant. The CDR3 sequence: CASSPRGFTPGNTIYF. In DNA, the CDR3 is TGTGCCAGCTCCCCCAGGGGGTTTACACCTGGAAACACCATATATTTT.